Listed below are T cell receptor beta chains from one sample, sequenced in a study of regulatory T cells in long-lasting Graves disease. TCRdb reprocessed the multiplex PCR reads with MiXCR, giving one entry per CDR3 protein. Of some 350,000 distinct CDR3 sequences in the sample, 15% to 20% were seen once. These data also featured in a second study, about T cells in Graves' hyperthyroidism and ophthalmopathy.

The input for sequencing was peripheral blood mononuclear cells (PBMCs), taken at new diagnosis, from a patient treated with antithyroid drugs. These receptor sequences come from a woman between 18 and 29 years old with Graves disease. Both conserved end residues are part of each CDR3. Fields, in order: clone size, D gene, V gene, J gene, CDR3 DNA, CDR3 protein. The D gene is left open where the match is weak. Clone size is stated in some rows and not others, as once, few, many or a class when expanded.

abundance: many
d_gene: TRBD2
v_gene: TRBV3-1
j_gene: TRBJ2-3
CDR3nt: TGTGCCAGCAGCCAAGTCGGCGGGGGGGCCGTAGATACGCAGTATTTT
CDR3aa: CASSQVGGGAVDTQYF

abundance: many
d_gene: TRBD2
v_gene: TRBV28
j_gene: TRBJ2-3
CDR3nt: TGTGCCAGCAGTTTATATATAGCGGGAGACGCAGATACGCAGTATTTT
CDR3aa: CASSLYIAGDADTQYF

abundance: many
d_gene: -
v_gene: TRBV2
j_gene: TRBJ2-7
CDR3nt: TGTGCCAGCAGTGAAGCTTTTAGCGGACCCTTATACGAGCAGTACTTC
CDR3aa: CASSEAFSGPLYEQYF

abundance: many
d_gene: TRBD2
v_gene: TRBV5-1
j_gene: TRBJ2-1
CDR3nt: TGCGCCAGCAGCCAAAACCCTAGCGGAGAGGTCTCCTACAATGAGCAGTTCTTC
CDR3aa: CASSQNPSGEVSYNEQFF

abundance: many
d_gene: TRBD1
v_gene: TRBV30
j_gene: TRBJ2-7
CDR3nt: TGTGCCTGGAGGGACAGGGGGCACTACGAGCAGTACTTC
CDR3aa: CAWRDRGHYEQYF

abundance: many
d_gene: -
v_gene: TRBV30
j_gene: TRBJ2-3
CDR3nt: TGTGCCTGGAGTGTACTCACAGATACGCAGTATTTT
CDR3aa: CAWSVLTDTQYF

abundance: -
d_gene: -
v_gene: TRBV20-1
j_gene: TRBJ2-3
CDR3nt: TGCAGTGCGCCTGGGGTGGGAATGAGCACAGATACGCAGTATTTT
CDR3aa: CSAPGVGMSTDTQYF

abundance: few
d_gene: -
v_gene: TRBV28
j_gene: TRBJ1-6
CDR3nt: TGTGCCAGCAGTCCTCAACCCTATTCACCCCTCCACTTT
CDR3aa: CASSPQPYSPLHF

abundance: many
d_gene: TRBD1
v_gene: TRBV18
j_gene: TRBJ2-7
CDR3nt: TGTGCCAGCTCACCAGAGGCAGGGGGTACCTACGAGCAGTACTTC
CDR3aa: CASSPEAGGTYEQYF

abundance: -
d_gene: TRBD2
v_gene: TRBV6-2/TRBV6-3
j_gene: TRBJ2-7
CDR3nt: TGTGCCAGCAGTTACATACAGACCGTTGGGCGACTAGCGGGAGAGAACGAGCAGTACTTC
CDR3aa: CASSYIQTVGRLAGENEQYF

abundance: -
d_gene: -
v_gene: TRBV19
j_gene: TRBJ2-1
CDR3nt: TGTGCCAGTAGTATCCCCCTCGGATTCGGTAACAATGAGCAGTTCTTC
CDR3aa: CASSIPLGFGNNEQFF

abundance: many
d_gene: TRBD2
v_gene: TRBV5-1
j_gene: TRBJ2-1
CDR3nt: TGCGCCAGCAGCGGGGGGACTAGCGGATTCTACAATGAGCAGTTCTTC
CDR3aa: CASSGGTSGFYNEQFF

abundance: many
d_gene: -
v_gene: TRBV30
j_gene: TRBJ1-1
CDR3nt: TGTGCCTGGAGCCTTTTAAATAAAGCTTTCTTT
CDR3aa: CAWSLLNKAFF

abundance: -
d_gene: TRBD2
v_gene: TRBV9
j_gene: TRBJ2-3
CDR3nt: TGTGCCAGCAGCGTAGCTAGCGGGAGTGTTCGCACAGATACGCAGTATTTT
CDR3aa: CASSVASGSVRTDTQYF

abundance: few
d_gene: -
v_gene: TRBV4-2
j_gene: TRBJ1-2
CDR3nt: TGTGCCAGCAGCCAAGATCTATGGGTTCGGGTCCTCTATGGCTACACCTTC
CDR3aa: CASSQDLWVRVLYGYTF

abundance: many
d_gene: -
v_gene: TRBV6-2/TRBV6-3
j_gene: TRBJ1-2
CDR3nt: TGTGCCAGCAGTTATGACGTAAAGGCCGCCAGCTACACCTTC
CDR3aa: CASSYDVKAASYTF